The subject of this entry is one T cell receptor beta chain. The data stem from a study of blood T cell repertoires in COVID-19. The wider study: Donors in the United States, Italy and Spain gave samples during acute or convalescent COVID-19.

Assay: immunoSEQ multiplex PCR; the TCRdb copy retains only in-frame clones and omits some. The sample contains 130,000 to 150,000 clones, about 89% of which appear only once. Germline V CDR1 and CDR2: LGHDT, YNNKEL (reference sequence). The CDR3 is 15 amino acids. V was trimmed by 2 bases and J by 7 bases, leaving 18 bases between them. The specimen sequenced was PBMCs or T cells enriched from blood (not recorded which). This receptor was obtained from a man between 60 and 75 years old who had recovered from COVID-19. V usage is TRBV3-1 (or the pseudogene TRBV3-2) and J usage is TRBJ2-7; D may be TRBD1 (6 bases). CDR3 region: CASSQSRGRIGEQYF. For the CDR3, the DNA is TGTGCCAGCAGCCAATCCAGGGGCCGCATTGGAGAGCAGTACTTC.